This TCR beta chain emerged from a study of OX40 agonist ivuxolimab in advanced cancers. For context, the study as a whole: Ivuxolimab, which targeted the costimulatory receptor OX40 (CD134), was an agonistic, fully human IgG2 monoclonal antibody. Intravenous ivuxolimab was administered to patients every 2 weeks at six dose levels: 0.01, 0.1, 0.3, 1.5, 3 and 10 mg/kg. Among the roughly 52 dose-escalation patients, roughly 20 had hepatocellular carcinoma, about 15 melanoma, 9 renal cell carcinoma and 9 head and neck cancer. A male proportion of almost 85% and a mean age of around 60 years, ranging from about 20 to 79, were recorded for the dose-escalation cohort. Prior anti-PD-1, anti-PD-L1 or anti-CTLA-4 therapy was permitted, and checkpoint inhibitors had been received by roughly two fifths of dose-escalation patients. Three dose-escalation patients achieved partial responses, one with hepatocellular carcinoma and two with cutaneous melanoma. Peripheral TCRbeta sequencing aimed to test whether ivuxolimab altered TCR sequence diversity and caused clonal T-cell expansion. The paper describes the monotherapy dose-escalation part (N of about 47 patients) of the phase I trial of ivuxolimab.

The CDR3 starts with the cysteine, ends with the phenylalanine, and has 14 residues. Solely the CDR3 DNA is kept, with 42 bases framed from the first base. V sheds 7 bases and J sheds 4 bases, leaving 14 bases between their ends. Looking up the germline V gene yields CDR1 MNHEY and CDR2 SVGAGI. The trial excluded patients who had a history of autoimmune disease or were on systemic immunosuppression. Peripheral blood for TCR sequencing was collected from all dose cohorts at baseline, on cycle 4 day 1, and on cycle 7 day 1. The samples were taken from a phase I, first-in-human, multicenter, open-label dose-escalation trial of ivuxolimab. Adults with locally advanced or metastatic melanoma, renal cell, hepatocellular, or head and neck squamous cell carcinoma were enrolled in the trial. Before TCR sequencing, CD4+ T cells and CD8+ T cells were sorted from peripheral blood as separate populations. For sequencing of the TCRbeta CDR3 region, genomic DNA was extracted from the sorted cells. The immunoSEQ Assay was used to sequence the TCRbeta CDR3 regions. TCRdb took this table from immuneACCESS and kept in-frame rearrangements with V and J called. Such tables lack part of the clones; where checked against another copy, unresolved V genes explain under half of the gap, and the rest is unexplained. For this sample there are roughly 50,000 clones; 77% appear just once. The ten largest account for roughly 6% of the sample.

As for this clone: Its binding antigen is unknown. Base qualities are missing; no much larger clone stands one base away.

Study-wide findings and limitations: After ivuxolimab, expanded clones were on average more numerous among CD8+ T cells than among CD4+ T cells. Low levels of normalized T-cell clonal expansion were also seen in some patients who did not respond. Clonal expansion of both CD4+ and CD8+ blood T cells was observed from baseline to week 6 at doses 0.1 to 3.0 mg/kg. Antigen specificity was not determined for the clonally expanded peripheral T cells. In the 0.1-3.0 mg/kg groups, partial responders had among the lowest normalized peripheral clonal expansion, particularly in CD8+ T cells.

The TCR originated in an adult with an advanced solid tumor such as melanoma, head and neck, liver or kidney cancer. Here the sequenced sample was CD4+ or CD8+ T cells sorted from blood, taken in a trial of the OX40 agonist ivuxolimab. The sequence is built from TRBV6-5 and TRBJ1-3; the D gene is not confidently resolved. The DNA sequence follows: TGTGCCAGCACTAACCTTGGCCGGGGAAACACCATATATTTT. Translated, it reads CASTNLGRGNTIYF.